This entry features one T cell receptor beta chain sequence. Antigen unknown. TCRdb re-called the RT-PCR reads through MiXCR, storing one row per CDR3 protein. The table lists some 600,000 distinct CDR3 sequences, roughly 15% of them singletons. The data are from a study of response to subunit inactivated influenza vaccine. Study findings and constraints: The authors put forward the suggestion that each seasonal influenza vaccination may bring in only a limited number of new T cells.

The sample consisted of PBMCs from blood, taken 14 to 15 days before vaccination. This TCR came from a man aged 45 to 65 who received an inactivated influenza vaccine.

The CDR3: CASSDRDRRTGANVLTF. The CDR3 nucleotides are TGTGCCAGCAGTGACCGGGACCGAAGGACGGGGGCCAACGTCCTGACTTTC. The chain uses TRBV25-1 and TRBJ2-6; the D call may be TRBD1 or TRBD2 (5 bases each). The CDR3 is 17 residues long. Germline V gene data show CDR1 as MGHDK and CDR2 as SYGVNS. The ends were cut back, 3 bases at V and 4 bases at J, with 16 bases in the middle.